Here is one TCR beta chain with its context. The source of the sample is a study of blood T cell repertoires in COVID-19. Turning to the study itself: Acute and convalescent COVID-19 samples came from the United States, Italy and Spain. PBMCs, B-cell-depleted T cells, or T cells were the source of the cDNA or gDNA that made up the material.

Enrollees, roughly 18 to 90 years old, lived in 24 US areas. Clinical history reported by participants formed the basis on which cohorts were assigned. Germline lookup yields CDR1 SGHRS and CDR2 YFSETQ. The CDR3 consists of 18 residues. The V gene end was trimmed by 0 bases and the J gene end by 8 bases; junction bases not matched to a gene: 10. Measured with immunoSEQ multiplex PCR; TCRdb has only the in-frame clones, and not every one. The sample records some 220,000 clones, approximately 90% being singletons. J is TRBJ2-1 and V is TRBV5-1; TRBD2 matches at 14 bases. This TCR came from a woman aged 18-30 years in a cohort exposed to, infected with or recovered from COVID-19 (not recorded which). The sequencing sample was made of PBMCs or T cells enriched from blood (not recorded which). The CDR3: CASSLGTSGRPVGDEQFF. The DNA of the CDR3 is TGCGCCAGCAGCTTGGGGACTAGCGGGAGGCCGGTAGGGGATGAGCAGTTCTTC.